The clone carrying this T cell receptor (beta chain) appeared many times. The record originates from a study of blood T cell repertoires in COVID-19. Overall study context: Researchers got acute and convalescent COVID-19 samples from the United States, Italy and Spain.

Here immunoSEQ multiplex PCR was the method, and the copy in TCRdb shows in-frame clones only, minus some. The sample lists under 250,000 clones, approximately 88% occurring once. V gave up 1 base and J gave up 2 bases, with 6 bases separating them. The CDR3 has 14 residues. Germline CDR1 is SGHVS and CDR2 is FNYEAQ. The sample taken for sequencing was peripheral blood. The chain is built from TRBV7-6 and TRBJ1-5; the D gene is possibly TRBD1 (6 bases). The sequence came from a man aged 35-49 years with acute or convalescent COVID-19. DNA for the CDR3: TGTGCCAGCAGCTTAGACAGGGGCAATCAGCCCCAGCATTTT. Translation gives CASSLDRGNQPQHF.